This entry lists 18 T cell receptor beta chains sequenced from one sample in a study of response to subunit inactivated influenza vaccine. TCRdb processed the RT-PCR reads anew with MiXCR; each CDR3 protein has one entry. The data contain around 190,000 distinct CDR3 sequences, about 15% of them singletons. Sequences were derived from CD8+ T cells sorted from PBMCs, sampled 5 to 6 days after vaccination. All receptors come from a middle-aged man who received an inactivated influenza vaccine.

The CDR3 DNA is TGTGCCATCAGTGACTCAAGGAACACTGAAGCTTTCTTT. Encoded protein: CAISDSRNTEAFF. The chain employs TRBV10-3 and TRBJ1-1; no clear D. Germline V lookup: CDR1 ENHRY, CDR2 SYGVKD. The CDR3 spans 13 residues. The V gene lost 3 bases and the J gene lost 1 base, with 6 bases spanning the gap.

This clonotype was seen ten or more times. J is TRBJ2-7 and V is TRBV29-1, with 7 bases aligning to TRBD1. V dropped 8 bases and J dropped 2; count of bases not matched to a gene: 3. The CDR3 is 11 residues long. Per germline, CDR1 SQVTM and CDR2 ANQGSEA. As DNA, the CDR3 is TGCAGCACAGGGACAGCCTACGAGCAGTACTTC. This sequence encodes CSTGTAYEQYF.

This clonotype was observed a handful of times. The chain carries TRBV15 and TRBJ2-7; D may correspond to TRBD1 or TRBD2 (5 bases each). Germline V CDR1 and CDR2: LNHNV, YYDKDF (reference sequence). This CDR3 comprises 15 residues. Trimming removed 1 base at V and 0 bases at J, with 10 bases between. Here the CDR3 DNA reads TGTGCCACCAGCAGAGGCCGGGACGCCTCCTACGAGCAGTACTTC. This sequence encodes CATSRGRDASYEQYF.

CDR3 nucleotide sequence: TGCAGTGCTAGTCCCCGACTAGCCGGCGAGCAGTACTTC. Protein product: CSASPRLAGEQYF. This chain links TRBV20-1 with TRBJ2-7, with 7 bases identical to TRBD2. Trimming removed 3 bases from V and 6 bases from J; junction bases left unmatched: 8. The length of the CDR3 is 13 residues. CDR1 is DFQATT and CDR2 is SNEGSKA in the germline V gene (reference sequence).

In its sample, this clonotype was seen a few times. The chain links TRBV4-3 to TRBJ2-7; D may be TRBD2 (5 bases). The germline V gene encodes CDR1 LGHNA and CDR2 YSLEER. The ends were cut back, 4 bases at V and 7 bases at J, with 17 bases in the middle. The CDR3 consists of 14 residues. The CDR3 DNA follows: TGCGCCAGCAGCCCTCCGACTGCCTCGGGGGAGCAGTACTTC. It encodes CASSPPTASGEQYF.

This clonotype was seen many times. This chain uses TRBV6-2 or TRBV6-3 with TRBJ2-7; D not resolved. The CDR3 extends over 13 amino acids. The germline V gene encodes CDR1 MNHEY and CDR2 SVGEGT. V was cut by 5 bases and J by 5 bases, with 13 bases left in between. CDR3 sequence (DNA): TGTGCCAGCAGTCTCGTGAAGTGGGACGAGCAGTACTTC. It encodes CASSLVKWDEQYF.

J is TRBJ1-2 and V is TRBV11-2; tentative D call: TRBD1 (5 bases). V was pared by 1 base and J by 6 bases, with 12 bases between. CDR3 length: 14 amino acids. From germline, CDR1 is SGHAT and CDR2 FQNNGV. Here the CDR3 DNA reads TGTGCCAGCAGCTTAGCAGGGTGGGGTGATGGCTACACCTTC. The encoded protein is CASSLAGWGDGYTF.

This sequence joins TRBV6-5 and TRBJ1-5; maybe TRBD1 (6 bases). CDR1 and CDR2 (germline): MNHEY, SVGAGI. The CDR3 contains 16 residues. V lost 4 bases, J lost 2 bases, and 15 bases lay in between. The CDR3: CASSSPWGGGNQPQHF. The CDR3 DNA follows: TGTGCCAGCAGTTCCCCGTGGGGGGGCGGCAATCAGCCCCAGCATTTT.

V is TRBV18 and J is TRBJ2-1, with 9 positions matching TRBD2. This CDR3 comprises 15 residues. Germline-derived CDR1 and CDR2 are KGHSH and LQKENI. Losses at the gene ends were 1 base for V and 6 bases for J; bases not matched to a gene: 4. CDR3 sequence reads: CASSPLAGDRNEQFF. DNA of the CDR3: TGTGCCAGCTCACCACTAGCGGGAGACCGCAATGAGCAGTTCTTC.

The V gene is TRBV5-1, the J gene TRBJ2-3; D not certain. Germline CDR1 reads SGHRS; CDR2 reads YFSETQ. This CDR3 has 16 residues. Deletions cut 4 bases from V and 0 bases from J, with 15 bases between. CDR3: CASSLTLTLSTDTQYF. CDR3 in DNA: TGCGCCAGCAGCCTCACCCTGACCCTCAGCACAGATACGCAGTATTTT.

V usage is TRBV20-1 and J usage is TRBJ2-7; D call uncertain. This CDR3 has 11 amino acids. With 3 bases removed from V and 3 bases from J, the gap between germline ends came to 6 bases. Germline V gives CDR1 DFQATT, CDR2 SNEGSKA (reference sequence). CDR3 sequence: CSARWGYEQYF. The CDR3 bases are TGCAGTGCTAGGTGGGGCTACGAGCAGTACTTC.

This clonotype was counted many times. This rearrangement joins TRBV12-3 or TRBV12-4 to TRBJ1-2; possibly TRBD1 for D (5 bases). V lost 5 bases and J 1 base, leaving 11 bases between the germline ends. This CDR3 spans 14 amino acids. In nucleotides, the CDR3 is TGTGCCAGCAGTACCAGGGATCTTAACTATGGCTACACCTTC. It yields the protein CASSTRDLNYGYTF.

This clonotype was counted only a few times. The chain employs TRBV6-5 and TRBJ2-2, with D unclear. With 0 bases removed from V and 1 base from J, the gap between germline ends came to 9 bases. This CDR3 is built from 16 residues. CDR1 MNHEY and CDR2 SVGAGI come from the germline V gene. CDR3: CASSYSPSLNTGELFF. The DNA of the CDR3 is TGTGCCAGCAGTTACTCTCCGAGCCTGAACACCGGGGAGCTGTTTTTT.

This clonotype came up many times. The V gene is TRBV5-1, the J gene TRBJ2-7; TRBD2 might be the D (5 bases). The CDR3 is 14 amino acids. The V end was cut by 0 bases, the J end by 3 bases, with 10 bases between. In germline, CDR1 is SGHRS, CDR2 YFSETQ. For the CDR3, the DNA is TGCGCCAGCAGCTTGGCCCCGGGATTCTACGAGCAGTACTTC. The encoded protein is CASSLAPGFYEQYF.

This clonotype was seen a few times. The CDR3 bases are TGTGCCACCTCAGAAAGTTCGGATACGCAGTATTTT. Translated: CATSESSDTQYF. The rearrangement joins TRBV24-1 to TRBJ2-3, with D uncertain. The CDR3 is 12 residues long. V lost 9 bases and J 6 bases, leaving 12 bases between the germline ends. Germline-derived CDR1 and CDR2 are KGHDR and SFDVKD.

The chain joins TRBV4-3 to TRBJ2-7; D is undetermined. Germline-derived CDR1 and CDR2 are LGHNA and YSLEER. V gave up 0 bases and J gave up 6 bases, with 18 bases separating them. This CDR3 region has 16 residues. CDR3 bases: TGCGCCAGCAGCCAAGATAGAGGCATGGCTTTCTCCGAGCAGTACTTC. Translated, it gives CASSQDRGMAFSEQYF.

The chain joins TRBV10-3 to TRBJ2-7; 7 nucleotides line up with TRBD1. CDR3 length equals 13 residues. The V gene's germline CDR1 is ENHRY and CDR2 SYGVKD. J was trimmed by 3 bases and V by 8 bases; bases with no gene match: 7. CDR3 DNA sequence: TGTGCCATCGGACAGGAGAACATCTACGAGCAGTACTTC. Protein sequence: CAIGQENIYEQYF.

This clonotype was observed a few times. The chain uses TRBV29-1 and TRBJ2-5; perhaps TRBD1 as D (6 bases). CDR3 length equals 12 residues. Per the germline V gene, CDR1 is SQVTM and CDR2 is ANQGSEA. The ends were cut back, 3 bases at V and 5 bases at J, with 10 bases in the middle. CDR3 DNA: TGCAGCGTTGAGTGGGGGCGTGAGACCCAGTACTTC. Amino acids: CSVEWGRETQYF.